This T cell receptor beta chain comes out of a study of blood T cell repertoires in COVID-19. Study in general: Samples of COVID-19 (acute and convalescent) were obtained from the United States, Italy and Spain.

Original methodology: Nucleated cell number was recorded as an estimate derived from reference gene primer amplification. Here immunoSEQ multiplex PCR was the method, and the copy in TCRdb shows in-frame clones only, minus some. V and J calls and clone size are as listed in that table; D and trimming were resolved from the DNA. The sample carries around 190,000 clones, roughly three quarters recorded once. This clone was found a few times. Germline V CDR1 and CDR2: LGHDT, YNNKEL (reference sequence). The V gene end was trimmed by 4 bases and the J gene end by 7 bases; junction bases not matched to a gene: 4. CDR3 length: 14 amino acids. One Seattle source followed patients from active infection through their disease course.

The origin of this receptor is a woman aged 40 to 49 with COVID-19, enrolled during active disease. This rearrangement joins TRBV3-1 (or the pseudogene TRBV3-2) to TRBJ1-6; TRBD1 matches at 7 bases. Sequenced material: peripheral blood. CDR3 sequence reads: CASSLRQGNSPLHF. The CDR3 coding sequence is TGTGCCAGCAGCCTTAGACAGGGAAATTCACCCCTCCACTTT.